This T cell receptor beta chain comes out of a study of blood T cell repertoires in COVID-19. Study context: PBMCs, B-cell-depleted T cells, or T cells were the source of the cDNA or gDNA that made up the material.

This CDR3 comprises 18 residues. J was trimmed by 0 bases and V by 0 bases; bases with no gene match: 8. The germline gives CDR1 SGHTA, CDR2 FQGTGA. Original methodology: Estimation of nucleated cell counts was performed using reference gene primer amplification. Assay used: immunoSEQ multiplex PCR; TCRdb lists only in-frame clones, some missing. The DNA gave D and trimming, while V, J and clone size come from that table. The sample has about 150,000 clones; around 91% are singletons. The rearrangement joins TRBV7-3 to TRBJ2-1, with 7 bases matching TRBD1. This sequence was found in a woman in her forties with acute or convalescent COVID-19. Sequencing was done on a sample of peripheral blood. The CDR3 protein is CASSLTGYRGSSYNEQFF. The CDR3 DNA reads as TGTGCCAGCAGCTTAACAGGTTACAGGGGAAGCTCCTACAATGAGCAGTTCTTC.